These T cell receptor beta chains were read from a single sample in a study of cytomegalovirus exposure and HLA in healthy donors. Sequencing used immunoSEQ multiplex PCR; TCRdb keeps in-frame clones, though not all of them. This table holds about 130,000 clones, around three quarters found once. The sample consisted of PBMCs. These receptors came from a man aged 25 to 40 in good health. CDR3s include the opening cysteine and the closing phenylalanine or tryptophan. Each record gives: J gene, V gene, CDR3 protein.

TRBJ2-1 TRBV5-1 CASSLSGGLDEQFF
NA TRBV27 CASSRRISYEQYF
TRBJ2-7 TRBV7-6 CASSPGLAGGYEQYF
TRBJ2-2 TRBV13 CASRVLGQFTGELFF
TRBJ1-2 TRBV2 CASRQYAGNYGYTF
TRBJ1-1 TRBV18 CASSPQDRYTEAFF
TRBJ2-7 TRBV7-2 CASSLGLAGIYEQYF
TRBJ2-7 TRBV10-2 CASSGGYGGTSARLRPFVGYEQYF
TRBJ1-2 TRBV5-1 CASSLDGTDDGYTF
TRBJ2-5 TRBV5-1 CASSFVTGSQETQYF
TRBJ2-7 TRBV11-1 CASSPRLGQGNPYEQYF
TRBJ2-3 TRBV4-3 CASSQDSGRAWGRGTDTQYF
TRBJ2-2 TRBV4-1 CASSHQTGPTGELFF
TRBJ1-4 TRBV27 CASRQLGDEKLFF
TRBJ2-3 TRBV5-1 CASSLPTGRDTQYF
TRBJ2-1 TRBV7-8 CASRFRAGTSGIEQFF
NA TRBV9 CASSVGDNPYEQYF
TRBJ2-3 TRBV18 CASSPPAGGQDTQYF
TRBJ2-2 TRBV6-4 CASSDSDGQGDTGELFF
TRBJ2-5 TRBV7-6 CASSPRIRQGGETQYF
TRBJ2-5 TRBV30 CAWREPSGSQETQYF
TRBJ1-2 TRBV9 CASSVNTGVSYGYTF
TRBJ2-7 TRBV11-2 CASSLASASSYEQYF
TRBJ2-6 TRBV15 CATSSDSSGANVLTF
TRBJ2-3 TRBV15 CATSGTTGPDTQYF
TRBJ2-5 TRBV2 CASSGAQETQYF